The source of this T cell receptor (beta chain) is a study of CD8 T cells in ankylosing spondylitis. Each CDR3 protein gets one entry after TCRdb re-called the 5' RACE reads with MiXCR. The table has roughly 300,000 distinct CDR3 sequences, roughly 8% seen once; the top ten hold about 15%. There are many counts of this clonotype. Its target is unknown. This CDR3 is 14 amino acids long. CDR1 and CDR2 (germline): SQVTM, ANQGSEA. Germline trimming cut 7 bases from V and 5 bases from J; bases unmatched to any gene: 13. General study findings and limits: Ankylosing spondylitis blood seemed to carry a telltale TCR beta motif made of eight highly homologous variants.

Sequencing used blood, either unsorted or a sorted T cell fraction (not recorded which). The TCR sequence derives from a male donor with ankylosing spondylitis. The chain links TRBV29-1 to TRBJ2-7; 8 nucleotides line up with TRBD1. The DNA of the CDR3 is TGCAGCGCCCGGACCGGGACAGGTTCCCACGAGCAGTACTTC. It specifies CSARTGTGSHEQYF.